The sample holds a few counts of the clone carrying this T cell receptor beta chain. The entry originates in a study of blood T cell repertoires in COVID-19. On the study more broadly: Samples taken during acute and convalescent COVID-19 were collected in the United States, Italy and Spain. T cells, B-cell-depleted T cells, or PBMCs supplied cDNA or gDNA.

The CDR3 loop spans 15 amino acids. The V end lost 2 bases, the J end lost 7 bases, and 13 bases lay between the germline ends. Looked up from germline, CDR1 is SGHRS and CDR2 is YFSETQ. In the authors' workflow: Reference gene primer amplification yielded estimated nucleated cell counts. Sequencing used immunoSEQ multiplex PCR; TCRdb keeps in-frame clones, though not all of them. V and J calls and clone size are those listed in that table; D and trimming were worked out from the DNA. Of about 400,000 clones listed, approximately 86% are singletons. The source material was peripheral blood. The rearrangement uses TRBV5-1 and TRBJ1-6; D perhaps matches TRBD1 (5 bases). This TCR came from a human donor in a cohort sampled during active COVID-19. The CDR3 protein is CASSFFDRENSPLHF. The CDR3 coding sequence is TGCGCCAGCAGCTTCTTTGACAGAGAGAATTCACCCCTCCACTTT.